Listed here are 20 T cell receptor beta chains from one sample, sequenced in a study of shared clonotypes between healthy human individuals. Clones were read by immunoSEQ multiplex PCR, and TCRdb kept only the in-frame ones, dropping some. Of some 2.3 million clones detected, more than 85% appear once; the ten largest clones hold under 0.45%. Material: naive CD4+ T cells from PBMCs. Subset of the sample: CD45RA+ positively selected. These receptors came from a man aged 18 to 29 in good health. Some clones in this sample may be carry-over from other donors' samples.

The DNA of the CDR3 is TGTGCCAGCAGGACACTAGCGAAACGCTCCTACGAGCAGTACTTC. It translates to CASRTLAKRSYEQYF. This chain links TRBV2 with TRBJ2-7; TRBD2 agrees at 7 bases. The CDR3 is 15 residues long. Germline V CDR1 and CDR2: SNHLY, FYNNEI. The V and J ends lost 6 bases and 0 bases, in that order; junction bases with no gene match: 8.

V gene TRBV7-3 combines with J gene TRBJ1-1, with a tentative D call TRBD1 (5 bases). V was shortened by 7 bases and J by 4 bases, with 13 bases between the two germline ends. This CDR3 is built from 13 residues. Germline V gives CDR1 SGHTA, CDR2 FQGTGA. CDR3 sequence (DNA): TGTGCCAGCACCCTACAGGTCGGCACTGAAGCTTTCTTT. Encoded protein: CASTLQVGTEAFF.

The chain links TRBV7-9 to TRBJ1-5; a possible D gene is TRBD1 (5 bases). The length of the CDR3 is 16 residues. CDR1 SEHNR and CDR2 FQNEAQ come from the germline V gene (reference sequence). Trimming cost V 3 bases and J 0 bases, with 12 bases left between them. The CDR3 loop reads CASSFDSSYSNQPQHF. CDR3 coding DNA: TGTGCCAGCAGCTTCGACAGCAGTTATAGCAATCAGCCCCAGCATTTT.

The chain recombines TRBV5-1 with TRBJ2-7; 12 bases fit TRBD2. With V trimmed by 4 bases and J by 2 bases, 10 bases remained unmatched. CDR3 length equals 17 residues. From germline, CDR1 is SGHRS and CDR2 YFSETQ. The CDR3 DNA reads TGCGCCAGCAGCGCGGGGACTAGCGGGTTTTTCCCCTACGAGCAGTACTTC. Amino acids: CASSAGTSGFFPYEQYF.

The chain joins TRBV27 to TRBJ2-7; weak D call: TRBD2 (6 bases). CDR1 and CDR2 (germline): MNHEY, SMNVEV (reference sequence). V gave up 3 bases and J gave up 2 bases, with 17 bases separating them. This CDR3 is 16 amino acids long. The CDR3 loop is CASSFILAGRPYEQYF. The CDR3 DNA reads TGTGCCAGCAGTTTCATTCTGGCGGGACGCCCCTACGAGCAGTACTTC.

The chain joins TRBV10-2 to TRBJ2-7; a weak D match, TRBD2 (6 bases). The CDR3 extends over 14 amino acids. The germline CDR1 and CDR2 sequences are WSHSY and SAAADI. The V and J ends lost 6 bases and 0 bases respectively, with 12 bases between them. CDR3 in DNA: TGCGCCAGCAGCGTATCTAGCGCCTCCTACGAGCAGTACTTC. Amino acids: CASSVSSASYEQYF.

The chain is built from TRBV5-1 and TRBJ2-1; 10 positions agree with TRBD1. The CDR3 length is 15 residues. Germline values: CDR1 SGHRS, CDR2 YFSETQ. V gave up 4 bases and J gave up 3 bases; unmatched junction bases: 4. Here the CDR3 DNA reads TGCGCCAGCAGCAAAGGACAGGGGGGCTACAATGAGCAGTTCTTC. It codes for CASSKGQGGYNEQFF.

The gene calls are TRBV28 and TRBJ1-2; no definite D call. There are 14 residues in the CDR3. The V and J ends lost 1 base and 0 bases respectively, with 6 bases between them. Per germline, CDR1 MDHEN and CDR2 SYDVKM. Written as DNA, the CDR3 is TGTGCCAGCAGTTTATCGGCACCTAACTATGGCTACACCTTC. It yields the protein CASSLSAPNYGYTF.

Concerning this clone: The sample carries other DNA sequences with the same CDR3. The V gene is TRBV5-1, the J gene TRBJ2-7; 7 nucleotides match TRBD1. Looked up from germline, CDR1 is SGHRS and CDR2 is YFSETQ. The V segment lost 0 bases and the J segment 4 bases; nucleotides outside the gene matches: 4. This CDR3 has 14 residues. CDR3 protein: CASSLGQGYYEQYF. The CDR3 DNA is TGCGCCAGCAGCTTGGGACAGGGTTATTACGAGCAGTACTTC.

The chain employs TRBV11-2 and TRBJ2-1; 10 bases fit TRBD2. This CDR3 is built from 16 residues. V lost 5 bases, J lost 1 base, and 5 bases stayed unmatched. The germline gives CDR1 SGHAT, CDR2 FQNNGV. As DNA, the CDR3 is TGTGCCAGCAGCGCGCTAGCGGGAGTTTCCTACAATGAGCAGTTCTTC. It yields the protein CASSALAGVSYNEQFF.

CDR3 region: CASTGTGDDYGYTF. The DNA of the CDR3 is TGTGCCAGCACCGGGACAGGGGATGACTATGGCTACACCTTC. The chain carries TRBV6-6 and TRBJ1-2, with TRBD1 matching 10 bases. V lost 7 bases, J lost 3 bases, and 5 bases stayed unmatched. Germline CDR1 MNHNY, CDR2 SVGAGI (reference sequence). The CDR3 extends over 14 amino acids.

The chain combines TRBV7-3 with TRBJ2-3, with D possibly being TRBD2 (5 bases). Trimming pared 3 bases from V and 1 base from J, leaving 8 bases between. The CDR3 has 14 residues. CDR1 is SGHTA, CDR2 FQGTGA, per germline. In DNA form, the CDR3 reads TGTGCCAGCAGCTTTCAGCGGCGCACAGATACGCAGTATTTT. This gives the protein CASSFQRRTDTQYF.

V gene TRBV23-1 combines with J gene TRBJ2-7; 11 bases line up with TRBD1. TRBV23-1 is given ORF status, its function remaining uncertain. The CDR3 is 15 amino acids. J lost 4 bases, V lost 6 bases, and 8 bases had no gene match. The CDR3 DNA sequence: TGCGCCAGCAGCCCCCGGACAGGGGGCAAGTACGAGCAGTACTTC. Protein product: CASSPRTGGKYEQYF.

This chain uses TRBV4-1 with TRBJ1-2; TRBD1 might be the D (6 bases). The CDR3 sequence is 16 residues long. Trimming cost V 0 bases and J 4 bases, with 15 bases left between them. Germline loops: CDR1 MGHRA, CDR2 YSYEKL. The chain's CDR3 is CASSQDDGQTIYGYTF. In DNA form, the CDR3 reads TGCGCCAGCAGCCAAGATGATGGACAGACCATCTATGGCTACACCTTC.

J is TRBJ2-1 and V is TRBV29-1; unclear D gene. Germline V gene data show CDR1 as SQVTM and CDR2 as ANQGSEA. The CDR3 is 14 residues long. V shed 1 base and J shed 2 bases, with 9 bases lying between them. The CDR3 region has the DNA TGCAGCGTTGAAGGCGGTTACACCTACAATGAGCAGTTCTTC. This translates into CSVEGGYTYNEQFF.

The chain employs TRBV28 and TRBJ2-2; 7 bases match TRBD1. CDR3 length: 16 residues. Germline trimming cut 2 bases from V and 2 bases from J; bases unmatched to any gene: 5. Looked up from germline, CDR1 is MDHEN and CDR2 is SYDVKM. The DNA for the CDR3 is TGTGCCAGCAGTTTAGTTAGGACAGGAAACACCGGGGAGCTGTTTTTT. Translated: CASSLVRTGNTGELFF.

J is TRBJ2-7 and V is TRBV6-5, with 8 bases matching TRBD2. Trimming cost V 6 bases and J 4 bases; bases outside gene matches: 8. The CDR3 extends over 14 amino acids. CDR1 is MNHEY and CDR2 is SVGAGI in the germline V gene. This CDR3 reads CASRPGLERYEQYF. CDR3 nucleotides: TGTGCCAGCAGACCGGGACTAGAACGGTACGAGCAGTACTTC.

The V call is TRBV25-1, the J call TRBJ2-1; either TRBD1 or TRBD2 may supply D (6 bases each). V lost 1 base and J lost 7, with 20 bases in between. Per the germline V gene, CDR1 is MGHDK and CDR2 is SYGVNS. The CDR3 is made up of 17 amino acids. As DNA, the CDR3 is TGTGCCAGCAGTGAATCTGGGGGGCCTAGAGTTCGGAATGAGCAGTTCTTC. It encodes CASSESGGPRVRNEQFF.

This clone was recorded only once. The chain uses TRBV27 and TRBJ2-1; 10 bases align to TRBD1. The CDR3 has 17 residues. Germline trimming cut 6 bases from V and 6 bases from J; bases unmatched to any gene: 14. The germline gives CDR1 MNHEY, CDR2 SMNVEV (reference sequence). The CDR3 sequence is CASSSLLRDRGFNEQFF. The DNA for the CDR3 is TGTGCCAGCAGCTCCTTACTTCGGGACAGGGGCTTCAATGAGCAGTTCTTC.

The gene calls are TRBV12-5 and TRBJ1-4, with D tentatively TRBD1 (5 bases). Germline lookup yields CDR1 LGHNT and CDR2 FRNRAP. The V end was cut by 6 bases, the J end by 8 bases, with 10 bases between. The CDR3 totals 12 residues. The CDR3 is CASGPGREKLFF. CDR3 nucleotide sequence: TGTGCTAGTGGCCCGGGGCGGGAAAAACTGTTTTTT.